The 27 T cell receptor beta chains in this list originate from one sample, sequenced in a study of blood T cell repertoires in COVID-19. Sequencing was performed with immunoSEQ multiplex PCR; in TCRdb, only in-frame clones are kept and a portion is missing. The table shows 65,000 to 80,000 clones, with 80% to 90% occurring only once. Sequencing was done on a sample of peripheral blood. The receptor set was obtained from a man aged 25-40 years with acute or convalescent COVID-19.

The rearrangement joins TRBV5-1 to TRBJ1-1; TRBD1 agrees at 9 bases. CDR3 length: 15 residues. V dropped 4 bases and J dropped 5; count of bases not matched to a gene: 9. Germline V gene data show CDR1 as SGHRS and CDR2 as YFSETQ. Written as DNA, the CDR3 is TGCGCCAGCAGCCCCGGACAGGGGACGGGAACTGAAGCTTTCTTT. Protein product: CASSPGQGTGTEAFF.

The rearrangement joins TRBV2 to TRBJ1-2; 7 bases are a match to TRBD1. Unmatched junction bases numbered 11, after V lost 7 bases and J lost 0 bases. Looked up from germline, CDR1 is SNHLY and CDR2 is FYNNEI. The CDR3 covers 16 residues. In DNA form, the CDR3 reads TGTGCCAGCATGGGGACATCCGGGACAGCTAACTATGGCTACACCTTC. It encodes CASMGTSGTANYGYTF.

The chain couples TRBV2 to TRBJ1-5; D gene ambiguous. This CDR3 is 14 amino acids long. V dropped 5 bases and J dropped 1 base, with 9 bases sitting between them. CDR1 SNHLY and CDR2 FYNNEI come from the germline V gene. This chain's CDR3 is CASSQFQSNQPQHF. CDR3 nucleotides: TGTGCCAGCAGTCAATTCCAAAGCAATCAGCCCCAGCATTTT.

This sequence joins TRBV21-1 and TRBJ1-1; the DNA was not compared with TRBD1, the D call given in the table. TRBV21-1 is listed as a pseudogene. The CDR3 consists of 15 residues. CDR3 sequence (DNA): TGTGCCAGCAGCAAACGAGGACACCTAAACACTGAAGCTTTCTTT. It is translated as CASSKRGHLNTEAFF.

The chain couples TRBV6-5 to TRBJ1-2, with no clear D. Per germline, CDR1 MNHEY and CDR2 SVGAGI. The V end was cut by 8 bases, the J end by 5 bases, with 15 bases between. The CDR3 has 13 amino acids. The CDR3 sequence is CASRRPAGYGYTF. The CDR3 bases are TGTGCCAGCCGTCGGCCGGCGGGGTATGGCTACACCTTC.

The chain joins TRBV27 to TRBJ1-5, with 10 bases identical to TRBD1. V gave up 7 bases and J gave up 5 bases; unmatched junction bases: 5. From germline, CDR1 is MNHEY and CDR2 SMNVEV (reference sequence). The length of the CDR3 is 14 residues. The CDR3 sequence is CASTPGTGDQPQHF. The DNA of the CDR3 is TGTGCCAGCACCCCTGGGACAGGGGATCAGCCCCAGCATTTT.

This chain links TRBV6-5 with TRBJ1-6; D uncertain. Between the trimmed V and J ends, which lost 5 bases and 7 bases, there was a span of 9 bases. The CDR3 consists of 13 residues. Germline V CDR1 and CDR2: MNHEY, SVGAGI. CDR3 sequence reads: CASSRVSNSPLHF. The CDR3 coding sequence is TGTGCCAGCAGTCGGGTCTCGAATTCACCCCTCCACTTT.

This rearrangement joins TRBV5-1 to TRBJ1-1, with D unresolved. This CDR3 comprises 13 residues. Between the trimmed V and J ends, which lost 4 bases and 10 bases, there was a span of 17 bases. Germline V gene data show CDR1 as SGHRS and CDR2 as YFSETQ. The CDR3 loop is CASSPASGGRAFF. CDR3 in DNA: TGCGCCAGCAGCCCCGCTAGTGGAGGGCGAGCTTTCTTT.

This clone was observed a few times. The chain couples TRBV3-1 (or the pseudogene TRBV3-2) to TRBJ2-3; 8 nucleotides line up with TRBD2. CDR1 is LGHDT, CDR2 YNNKEL, per germline (reference sequence). J gave up 8 bases and V 3 bases, and 4 bases lay outside the gene matches. This CDR3 spans 13 amino acids. CDR3 sequence: CASSHGTRSTQYF. DNA for the CDR3: TGTGCCAGCAGCCACGGGACTAGAAGTACGCAGTATTTT.

The chain uses TRBV7-2 and TRBJ2-5; 11 bases agree with TRBD2. The CDR3 covers 15 residues. CDR1 and CDR2 from the germline V gene are SGHTA and FQGNSA. The ends lost 5 bases at V and 5 bases at J; junction bases unmatched: 7. The CDR3: CASSPLAGVWETQYF. CDR3 sequence (DNA): TGTGCCAGCAGCCCACTAGCGGGAGTTTGGGAGACCCAGTACTTC.

This rearrangement joins TRBV10-2 to TRBJ1-5, with D unresolved. The CDR3 is made up of 13 amino acids. The germline V gene has CDR1 WSHSY and CDR2 SAAADI. With 9 bases removed from V and 0 bases from J, the gap between germline ends came to 9 bases. DNA of the CDR3: TGCGCCAGTACACCAGGTAGCAATCAGCCCCAGCATTTT. It encodes CASTPGSNQPQHF.

The chain carries TRBV2 and TRBJ2-2, with TRBD1 matching over 7 bases. Looked up from germline, CDR1 is SNHLY and CDR2 is FYNNEI. Trimming at V came to 4 bases and at J to 0 bases, leaving 5 bases not matched to a gene. The CDR3 covers 16 residues. The CDR3 here is CASSVRQGPNTGELFF. The DNA of the CDR3 is TGTGCCAGCAGTGTACGACAGGGTCCGAACACCGGGGAGCTGTTTTTT.

The CDR3 reads CASTGEGWGYTF. The CDR3 bases are TGTGCCAGCACTGGGGAGGGGTGGGGCTACACCTTC. The gene calls are TRBV2 and TRBJ1-2; tentatively, D is TRBD1 (5 bases). This CDR3 contains 12 residues. Trimming removed 7 bases from V and 8 bases from J, with 14 bases in between. Per the germline V gene, CDR1 is SNHLY and CDR2 is FYNNEI.

The chain joins TRBV29-1 to TRBJ2-1; 8 nucleotides align to TRBD2. V shed 4 bases, J shed 3 bases, and the junction held 5 bases outside the gene matches. This CDR3 contains 14 residues. The germline V gene encodes CDR1 SQVTM and CDR2 ANQGSEA. The CDR3 DNA sequence: TGCAGCGTTGTACGCGGGGGGATCTACAATGAGCAGTTCTTC. This translates into CSVVRGGIYNEQFF.

V and J are TRBV10-3 and TRBJ1-1; D unresolved. Germline V lookup: CDR1 ENHRY, CDR2 SYGVKD. Trimming removed 2 bases from V and 0 bases from J, with 7 bases in between. The CDR3 loop spans 14 amino acids. CDR3 protein: CAISEGRLNTEAFF. Written as DNA, the CDR3 is TGTGCCATCAGTGAGGGGAGGCTGAACACTGAAGCTTTCTTT.

The V call is TRBV28, the J call TRBJ1-1, with TRBD1 as a possible D gene (6 bases). The CDR3 has 13 amino acids. Germline CDR1 reads MDHEN; CDR2 reads SYDVKM. Trimming pared 10 bases from V and 3 bases from J, leaving 15 bases between. The CDR3 DNA sequence: TGTGCCACTGGGGGCCGCTGGGACACTGAAGCTTTCTTT. Translating it yields CATGGRWDTEAFF. Full variable domain (outside the CDR3, taken from reference TRBV28 and TRBJ1-1): DVKVTQSSRYLVKRTGEKVFLECVQDMDHENMFWYRQDPGLGLRLIYFSYDVKMKEKGDIPEGYSVSREKKERFSLILESASTNQTSMYLCATGGRWDTEAFFGQGTRLTVV.

The chain combines TRBV27 with TRBJ1-6, with D perhaps matching TRBD1 (5 bases). Trimming stripped 2 bases from V and 14 bases from J, with 16 bases between. The CDR3 is 14 residues long. CDR1 and CDR2 from the germline V gene are MNHEY and SMNVEV (reference sequence). The CDR3 DNA reads TGTGCCAGCAGTTTAGACAGCTACGGACGGGCCCTCCACTTT. Translating gives CASSLDSYGRALHF.

The chain uses TRBV7-2 and TRBJ2-7; 8 bases align to TRBD2. The CDR3 consists of 14 residues. Trimming cost V 5 bases and J 5 bases; bases outside gene matches: 8. Germline V gives CDR1 SGHTA, CDR2 FQGNSA. CDR3 loop: CASSAGRGINEQYF. CDR3 nucleotide sequence: TGTGCCAGCAGCGCCGGGAGGGGCATCAACGAGCAGTACTTC.

This clone has just a few counts. The CDR3 DNA sequence: TGTGCCAGCAGCCAATTGGGTACAGGGCGAGAGACCCAGTACTTC. Encoded protein: CASSQLGTGRETQYF. The rearrangement links TRBV3-1 (or the pseudogene TRBV3-2) to TRBJ2-5; tentatively, D is TRBD1 (6 bases). The germline CDR1 and CDR2 sequences are LGHDT and YNNKEL (reference sequence). This CDR3 region has 15 residues. Trimming cost V 2 bases and J 4 bases, with 14 bases left between them.

V is TRBV4-1 and J is TRBJ2-1; 13 nucleotides match TRBD2. V dropped 3 bases and J dropped 7; count of bases not matched to a gene: 12. CDR3 length equals 18 residues. The germline V gene encodes CDR1 MGHRA and CDR2 YSYEKL. CDR3 sequence reads: CASSHTGTSGKFRNEQFF. The DNA for the CDR3 is TGCGCCAGCAGCCATACCGGGACTAGCGGGAAGTTCCGGAATGAGCAGTTCTTC.

V usage is TRBV24-1 and J usage is TRBJ1-1; a possible D gene is TRBD1 (6 bases). From germline, CDR1 is KGHDR and CDR2 SFDVKD. The CDR3 has 13 amino acids. Trimming took 6 bases from V and 2 from J, leaving 9 bases between them. The CDR3: CATSKDSNTEAFF. The CDR3 nucleotides read TGTGCCACCAGTAAGGACAGTAACACTGAAGCTTTCTTT.

This chain uses TRBV20-1 with TRBJ2-3; D is ambiguous. Looked up from germline, CDR1 is DFQATT and CDR2 is SNEGSKA (reference sequence). With 3 bases removed from V and 10 bases from J, the gap between germline ends came to 8 bases. The CDR3 is made up of 10 amino acids. As DNA, the CDR3 is TGCAGTGCTAGCCTGGGCGCGCAGTATTTT. Translation: CSASLGAQYF.

The chain recombines TRBV5-4 with TRBJ2-1; TRBD2 matches 12 bases. CDR1 and CDR2 from the germline V gene are SGHNT and YYREEE (reference sequence). This CDR3 spans 17 amino acids. The trim removed 3 bases at V and 4 bases at J, leaving 8 bases unmatched. As DNA, the CDR3 is TGTGCCAGCAGCTCAATGACTAGCGGGAGATCTTACAATGAGCAGTTCTTC. Protein: CASSSMTSGRSYNEQFF.

This clone was detected once. V usage is TRBV6-6 and J usage is TRBJ2-2; 10 positions agree with TRBD1. The CDR3 has 14 amino acids. Losses at the gene ends were 5 bases for V and 7 bases for J; bases not matched to a gene: 4. Per germline, CDR1 MNHNY and CDR2 SVGAGI (reference sequence). The CDR3 is CASSRDRGNGELFF. CDR3 coding DNA: TGTGCCAGCAGTCGGGACAGGGGAAACGGGGAGCTGTTTTTT.

This clone was picked up one time. The chain carries TRBV5-1 and TRBJ1-3, with TRBD1 matching 7 bases. This CDR3 is built from 17 residues. V was pared by 6 bases and J by 4 bases, with 16 bases of the junction left unmatched. Germline V gene sequence: CDR1 SGHRS, CDR2 YFSETQ. The CDR3 DNA reads as TGCGCCAGCACAGCGACAGGGAGTTTTACTTCAGGAAACACCATATATTTT. This translates into CASTATGSFTSGNTIYF.

The chain carries TRBV6-5 and TRBJ1-2; the D gene is possibly TRBD1 (6 bases). CDR3 length equals 13 residues. Between the trimmed V and J ends, which lost 5 bases and 7 bases, there was a span of 14 bases. Germline CDR1 and CDR2: MNHEY and SVGAGI. CDR3 sequence: CASSTSGERGYTF. CDR3 bases: TGTGCCAGCAGTACCTCAGGGGAACGTGGCTACACCTTC.

The V and J genes are TRBV6-1 and TRBJ1-5; tentative D call: TRBD1 (6 bases). The CDR3 loop spans 15 amino acids. The V and J ends lost 2 bases and 4 bases respectively, with 12 bases between them. CDR1 and CDR2 (germline): MNHNS, SASEGT. The CDR3 spells CASSEFTRGNQPQHF. CDR3 nucleotides: TGTGCCAGCAGTGAATTTACCAGGGGAAATCAGCCCCAGCATTTT.